This paragraph covers one T cell receptor (beta chain) sequence. TCRdb independently ran MiXCR on the reads; one entry per CDR3 protein. Among about 530,000 distinct CDR3 sequences listed, about a quarter were seen once. The data derive from a study of T cell repertoires in cytomegalovirus infection. The germline CDR1 and CDR2 sequences are SEHNR and FQNEAQ (reference sequence). The CDR3 runs 15 residues. V shed 3 bases and J shed 3 bases, with 14 bases lying between them. This sequence was found in a human donor in good health (CMV status not recorded). Some clones in this sample may be carry-over from other donors' samples. J is TRBJ1-2 and V is TRBV7-9; weak D call: TRBD1 (5 bases). What was sequenced was PBMCs. DNA for the CDR3: TGTGCCAGCAGCTTTAGCGGCAGGGACCACTATGGCTACACCTTC. Translation gives CASSFSGRDHYGYTF. Complete variable domain (other parts from reference TRBV7-9 and TRBJ1-2): DTGVSQNPRHKITKRGQNVTFRCDPISEHNRLYWYRQTLGQGPEFLTYFQNEAQLEKSRLLSDRFSAERPKGSFSTLEIQRTEQGDSAMYLCASSFSGRDHYGYTFGSGTRLTVV.